This T cell receptor beta chain was retrieved from a study of shared clonotypes between healthy human individuals. On the study more broadly: Each donor's CD4 naive and CD4 memory cells filled three plates apiece, CD8 naive two, and CD8 memory one.

Some clones are missing from TCRdb's copy, which holds only in-frame ones; the method was immunoSEQ multiplex PCR. The sample lists about 2.4 million clones; 90% to 95% were seen once. Looked up from germline, CDR1 is SGHDT and CDR2 is YYEEEE. The CDR3 has 14 residues. Trimming cost V 5 bases and J 3 bases, with 12 bases left between them. This chain uses TRBV5-6 with TRBJ1-5; D is possibly TRBD1 (5 bases). The source is a man aged 18 to 35 in good health. Sequencing was performed on naive CD4+ T cells sorted from blood. The subset here: CD45RA+ positively selected. As DNA, the CDR3 is TGTGCCAGCAGAGGCAGGGAGGACAATCAGCCCCAGCATTTT. Translating gives CASRGREDNQPQHF.